Sequencing of this T cell receptor (beta chain) was carried out in a study of identifying expanded T cells in peripheral blood. Study-wide results and caveats: Differentially abundant clones: about 1.2 between replicates, 16.4 at roughly 15 days, around 19 at four. Clone count variance between roughly 2-week samples rose with total template count.

No infections or other immune events were documented during collection. The assay was immunoSEQ multiplex PCR, and TCRdb's table has in-frame clones only and misses some. The sample yields approximately 100,000 clones, about nine tenths seen once. CDR1 is LNHDA and CDR2 is SQIVND in the germline V gene (reference sequence). The CDR3 is 13 amino acids. Trimming shortened V by 3 bases and J by 3 bases, and 8 bases separated the two germline ends. Concerning this clone: Its antigen is still unknown.

The receptor's source is a person between 18 and 70 years old in good health. Sequences were obtained from blood. This chain uses TRBV19 with TRBJ2-5; D gene ambiguous. Written as DNA, the CDR3 is TGTGCCAGTAGTATTCTCCAGGAAGAGACCCAGTACTTC. This sequence encodes CASSILQEETQYF.